Only a few counts were recorded for the clone carrying this TCR beta chain. This sample was taken from a study of blood T cell repertoires in COVID-19. Study summary: Material from acute and convalescent COVID-19 was sourced from the United States, Italy and Spain.

Original methodology: Reference gene primer amplification yielded estimated nucleated cell counts. Only in-frame clones appear in the TCRdb table, and some are missing; sequencing was by immunoSEQ multiplex PCR. V and J calls plus clone size are reproduced from that table; the DNA served to infer D and trimming. The sample consists of 90,000 to 150,000 clones, roughly nine tenths of them appearing once. This TCR came from a man in his 70s with active or convalescent COVID-19. Sequenced input: peripheral blood.

This CDR3 reads CASSQEGRDETQYF. The CDR3 DNA sequence: TGCGCCAGCAGCCAAGAGGGCAGGGATGAGACCCAGTACTTC. This chain joins TRBV4-1 and TRBJ2-5; a possible D gene is TRBD1 (5 bases). The V end lost 0 bases, the J end lost 5 bases, and 10 bases lay between the germline ends. This CDR3 has 14 amino acids. Per germline, CDR1 MGHRA and CDR2 YSYEKL.